This TCR beta chain was obtained from a study of OX40 agonist ivuxolimab in advanced cancers. Study-level results: With doses of 0.1 to 3.0 mg/kg, CD4+ and CD8+ blood T cells had undergone clonal expansion by week 6. Among T cells, CD8+ cells averaged more expanded clones than CD4+ cells.

Samples were taken at baseline and on day 1 of cycles 4 and 7. The germline CDR1 and CDR2 sequences are SGHRS and YFSETQ. V dropped 4 bases and J dropped 0 bases, with 11 bases sitting between them. The CDR3 extends over 15 amino acids. As for this clone: What it binds is unknown.

The repertoire was sequenced with immunoSEQ multiplex PCR; TCRdb's copy has only in-frame clones and lacks some. The table has about 81,000 clones, around 85% seen once; the top ten hold roughly 0.22%. V gene TRBV5-1 combines with J gene TRBJ1-3; no clear D gene. This sequence originates from an adult with an advanced solid tumor such as melanoma, head and neck, liver or kidney cancer. The sequenced sample was CD4+ or CD8+ T cells sorted from blood, obtained in a trial of the OX40 agonist ivuxolimab. This CDR3 is CASSIDRDSGNTIYF. The CDR3 region has the DNA TGCGCCAGCAGCATTGACCGTGACTCTGGAAACACCATATATTTT. Filled out from reference TRBV5-1 and TRBJ1-3, the complete variable domain reads KAGVTQTPRYLIKTRGQQVTLSCSPISGHRSVSWYQQTPGQGLQFLFEYFSETQRNKGNFPGRFSGRQFSNSRSEMNVSTLELGDSALYLCASSIDRDSGNTIYFGEGSWLTVV.